These 7 T cell receptor beta chains came from one sample sequenced in a study of beta chain features in type 1 diabetes. The study reverse transcribed the entire isolated RNA, so it sequenced expressed TCRB transcripts. Assay used: immunoSEQ multiplex PCR; TCRdb lists only in-frame clones, some missing. Found here are approximately 470,000 clones, approximately 28% of them singletons; the top ten hold about 0.065%. The sequencing input was naive CD4+ T cells from blood. The receptors stem from a man between 18 and 35 years old in good health.

In its sample, this clone was seen a few times. This chain links TRBV27 with TRBJ1-2; D gene ambiguous. This CDR3 region has 13 residues. V was pared by 7 bases and J by 1 base, with 10 bases between. Germline V gene lookup returns CDR1 MNHEY and CDR2 SMNVEV (reference sequence). CDR3 bases: TGTGCCAGCACCGCCGACCTTAACTATGGCTACACCTTC. Translating it yields CASTADLNYGYTF.

This clone was seen more than once but under ten times. The genes are TRBV15 and TRBJ1-5, with D possibly matching TRBD1 (5 bases). Germline lookup yields CDR1 LNHNV and CDR2 YYDKDF (reference sequence). Trimming removed 0 bases from V and 6 bases from J, with 15 bases in between. The CDR3 length is 16 residues. As DNA, the CDR3 is TGTGCCACCAGCAGAGAAAGCAGGGTAACGGGTCAGCCCCAGCATTTT. As protein: CATSRESRVTGQPQHF.

This clone came up a few times. The chain carries TRBV30 and TRBJ2-2; no clear D gene. Trimming shortened V by 8 bases and J by 5 bases, and 9 bases separated the two germline ends. Germline V CDR1 and CDR2: GTSNPN, SVGIG (reference sequence). This CDR3 is 11 amino acids long. CDR3 residues: CAASRTGELFF. The DNA for the CDR3 is TGTGCCGCCTCCCGGACCGGGGAGCTGTTTTTT.

There are a few counts of this clone. The chain carries TRBV7-8 and TRBJ1-1, with D possibly being TRBD1 (6 bases). Trimming removed 5 bases from V and 10 bases from J, with 20 bases in between. CDR1 SGHVS and CDR2 FQNEAQ come from the germline V gene. The CDR3 loop spans 14 amino acids. The CDR3 here is CASSPWDTPLGAFF. Written as DNA, the CDR3 is TGTGCCAGCAGCCCGTGGGACACCCCACTGGGAGCTTTCTTT. Filled out from reference TRBV7-8 and TRBJ1-1, the complete variable domain reads GAGVSQSPRYKVAKRGQDVALRCDPISGHVSLFWYQQALGQGPEFLTYFQNEAQLDKSGLPSDRFFAERPEGSVSTLKIQRTQQEDSAVYLCASSPWDTPLGAFFGQGTRLTVV.

This clone was detected a few times. The chain combines TRBV9 with TRBJ2-7; TRBD2 matches at 13 bases. The V and J ends lost 3 bases and 3 bases, in that order; junction bases with no gene match: 3. The CDR3 has 15 amino acids. Per the germline V gene, CDR1 is SGDLS and CDR2 is YYNGEE. DNA for the CDR3: TGTGCCAGCAGCGGGGGACTAGCGGGAATCTACGAGCAGTACTTC. Its translation: CASSGGLAGIYEQYF.

The rearrangement links TRBV9 to TRBJ2-7; 8 bases are shared with TRBD1. V dropped 4 bases and J dropped 4; count of bases not matched to a gene: 10. Germline loops: CDR1 SGDLS, CDR2 YYNGEE. This CDR3 spans 15 amino acids. CDR3 residues: CASSPSGRGLYEQYF. The CDR3, as DNA: TGTGCCAGCAGCCCCTCAGGCAGGGGGCTGTACGAGCAGTACTTC.

A few counts support this clone. The chain couples TRBV10-3 to TRBJ2-1; D unclear. The CDR3 has 14 amino acids. V lost 1 base to trimming and J lost 6 bases, with 10 bases between them. The germline gives CDR1 ENHRY, CDR2 SYGVKD. The CDR3 DNA reads TGTGCCATCAGTGAGTGGGCCGGACCCAATGAGCAGTTCTTC. Amino acids: CAISEWAGPNEQFF.